This entry lists 3 T cell receptor beta chains sequenced from one sample in a study of regulatory T cells in long-lasting Graves disease. Arm-PCR of CDR3 regions with iRepertoire HTBI primers generated TCR beta libraries. TCRdb called the multiplex PCR reads again in MiXCR, with one record for every CDR3 protein. The data contain hundreds of thousands of distinct CDR3 sequences, 16% of them singletons. Regarding time point: newly diagnosed GD, antithyroid drugs for less than 3 months. The TCR library was made from RNA that had been extracted from PBMCs in TRIzol. In addition, the sample was reused for a study of T cells in Graves' hyperthyroidism and ophthalmopathy.

The starting material was peripheral blood mononuclear cells (PBMCs), obtained at new diagnosis, from a patient treated with antithyroid drugs. These receptors originate from a woman in her thirties with Graves disease.

This clonotype was detected ten times or more. This chain joins TRBV7-9 and TRBJ2-7; D is possibly TRBD1 (7 bases). Germline CDR1 and CDR2: SEHNR and FQNEAQ (reference sequence). V was pared by 6 bases and J by 7 bases, with 16 bases between. This CDR3 comprises 13 residues. CDR3 bases: TGTGCCAGCAGTATCGGAGGGGGCGGTGAGCAGTACTTC. It translates to CASSIGGGGEQYF.

This clonotype was counted between two and nine times. The gene calls are TRBV12-5 and TRBJ2-1; D may be TRBD1 (5 bases). The CDR3 length is 21 residues. The ends were cut back, 0 bases at V and 5 bases at J, with 29 bases in the middle. The germline CDR1 and CDR2 sequences are LGHNT and FRNRAP. DNA for the CDR3: TGTGCTAGTGGTTTGGTACCGGAACAGAGACTCCTGGGGCACTCAAACAATGAGCAGTTCTTC. Encoded protein: CASGLVPEQRLLGHSNNEQFF.

This clonotype was detected ten times or more. The J gene is TRBJ2-3, the V gene TRBV7-2; D gene ambiguous. V lost 3 bases, J lost 6 bases, and 16 bases lay in between. The CDR3 is made up of 15 amino acids. Germline values: CDR1 SGHTA, CDR2 FQGNSA. The CDR3 DNA follows: TGTGCCAGCAGCTTGGGCCAAACCACGGCGGATACGCAGTATTTT. Its protein is CASSLGQTTADTQYF.